Listed here are 10 T cell receptor beta chains from one sample, sequenced in a study of CD8+ T cells in alopecia areata. Sequencing relied on a cDNA template that was reverse transcribed from extracted RNA. Sequenced by immunoSEQ multiplex PCR; TCRdb stores in-frame clones only, minus some. In the table there are around 140,000 clones, approximately 49% of which are singletons. Sequencing used CD8+ T cells sorted from blood, obtained at week 0. The receptors shown here come from a human donor with alopecia areata.

This clone was observed once. As DNA, the CDR3 is TGCAGCGTTGAGGGACCGACCACAGATACGCAGTATTTT. It yields the protein CSVEGPTTDTQYF. The chain links TRBV29-1 to TRBJ2-3; tentatively, D is TRBD1 or TRBD2 (5 bases each). V was clipped by 3 bases and J by 2 bases, with 9 bases between them. Looked up from germline, CDR1 is SQVTM and CDR2 is ANQGSEA. The CDR3 extends over 13 amino acids.

The chain employs TRBV6-1 and TRBJ2-3, with TRBD1 identical over 10 bases. Trimming at V came to 6 bases and at J to 5 bases, leaving 8 bases not matched to a gene. The germline V gene has CDR1 MNHNS and CDR2 SASEGT. The length of the CDR3 is 15 residues. CDR3 nucleotide sequence: TGTGCCAGCAGCCTACGGACAGGGGGTCAAGATACGCAGTATTTT. This encodes CASSLRTGGQDTQYF.

This clone has only a few counts. The rearrangement links TRBV11-2 to TRBJ2-7; 7 bases are shared with TRBD1. CDR1 is SGHAT, CDR2 FQNNGV, per germline. Losses at the gene ends were 1 base for V and 3 bases for J; bases not matched to a gene: 6. The CDR3 extends over 15 amino acids. The CDR3 DNA follows: TGTGCCAGCAGCTTAGGTGACAGGGCGGGCTACGAGCAGTACTTC. This encodes CASSLGDRAGYEQYF.

This clone appeared a single time. The chain has TRBV5-1 and TRBJ1-4, with D unresolved. V gave up 4 bases and J gave up 3 bases, with 10 bases separating them. Germline CDR1 SGHRS, CDR2 YFSETQ. This CDR3 has 14 residues. Here the CDR3 reads CASSLEGPNEKLFF. Written as DNA, the CDR3 is TGCGCCAGCAGCCTGGAGGGCCCTAATGAAAAACTGTTTTTT.

The chain uses TRBV30 and TRBJ2-7, with unresolved D. CDR1 GTSNPN and CDR2 SVGIG come from the germline V gene (reference sequence). This CDR3 has 11 residues. Trimming took off 3 bases at V and 4 bases at J, with 7 bases between the two ends. The CDR3 spells CAWRTEYEQYF. CDR3 DNA: TGTGCCTGGAGAACTGAGTACGAGCAGTACTTC. Based on the CDR3 plus reference TRBV30 and TRBJ2-7, the full variable domain is SQTIHQWPATLVQPVGSPLSLECTVEGTSNPNLYWYRQAAGRGLQLLFYSVGIGQISSEVPQNLSASRPQDRQFILSSKKLLLSDSGFYLCAWRTEYEQYFGPGTRLTVT.

This clone was seen a few times. V is TRBV25-1 and J is TRBJ2-1; no definite D call. V was clipped by 7 bases and J by 2 bases, with 15 bases between them. Per the germline V gene, CDR1 is MGHDK and CDR2 is SYGVNS. The length of the CDR3 is 15 residues. The CDR3 loop is CASTPGPGAYNEQFF. The CDR3 coding sequence is TGTGCCAGCACCCCGGGCCCTGGAGCCTACAATGAGCAGTTCTTC.

This chain joins TRBV9 and TRBJ2-1; 11 nucleotides agree with TRBD2. V shed 4 bases, J shed 10 bases, and the junction held 13 bases outside the gene matches. The CDR3 runs 16 residues. In germline, CDR1 is SGDLS, CDR2 YYNGEE. The CDR3 DNA reads as TGTGCCAGCAGCCCCGGTAGCGGGGGGGCCTTTAGAGAGCAGTTCTTC. This gives the protein CASSPGSGGAFREQFF. Full variable domain (outside the CDR3, taken from reference TRBV9 and TRBJ2-1): DSGVTQTPKHLITATGQRVTLRCSPRSGDLSVYWYQQSLDQGLQFLIQYYNGEERAKGNILERFSAQQFPDLHSELNLSSLELGDSALYFCASSPGSGGAFREQFFGPGTRLTVL.

This chain connects TRBV5-6 to TRBJ2-3; 8 nucleotides line up with TRBD2. The trim removed 3 bases at V and 11 bases at J, leaving 2 bases unmatched. Germline CDR1 and CDR2: SGHDT and YYEEEE. There are 11 residues in the CDR3. CDR3 DNA: TGTGCCAGCAGCTCGGGAGGGAAGCAGTATTTT. Translated, it gives CASSSGGKQYF.

This clone is a singleton in its sample. The chain couples TRBV2 to TRBJ2-3; 7 nucleotides line up with TRBD2. The CDR3 loop spans 14 amino acids. Germline assignment: CDR1 SNHLY and CDR2 FYNNEI. J gave up 6 bases and V 10 bases, and 13 bases lay outside the gene matches. The CDR3 spells CAMLAGPRGDTQYF. The CDR3 region has the DNA TGTGCCATGTTAGCGGGTCCTCGGGGGGATACGCAGTATTTT.

A few counts support this clone. V usage is TRBV29-1 and J usage is TRBJ2-7, with TRBD1 matching 10 bases. This CDR3 contains 15 residues. The V segment lost 0 bases and the J segment 4 bases; nucleotides outside the gene matches: 6. The V gene's germline CDR1 is SQVTM and CDR2 ANQGSEA. In DNA form, the CDR3 reads TGCAGCGTTGAAGATCGAGGGACAGGGGAATACGAGCAGTACTTC. Translated: CSVEDRGTGEYEQYF.